Presented here are 24 T cell receptor beta chains from one specimen sequenced in a study of CD8+ T cells in alopecia areata. Obtained from alopecia areata patients were lesional scalp punch biopsies along with peripheral blood. Extracted RNA was reverse transcribed, and the resulting cDNA served as sequencing template. Measured with immunoSEQ multiplex PCR; TCRdb has only the in-frame clones, and not every one. The sample gives about 12,000 clones, 61% of which show up once; about 15% is in the top ten. The sample consisted of skin. Receptor source: a human donor with alopecia areata.

The J gene is TRBJ2-3, the V gene TRBV9; 7 bases line up with TRBD2. This CDR3 has 16 residues. Trimming cost V 9 bases and J 0 bases; bases outside gene matches: 13. The germline gives CDR1 SGDLS, CDR2 YYNGEE. The CDR3 nucleotides read TGTGCCACCTCTACCTTTAGCGGGTCGAGCACAGATACGCAGTATTTT. It translates to CATSTFSGSSTDTQYF.

The chain couples TRBV6-5 to TRBJ1-5; D is undetermined. Trimming pared 5 bases from V and 6 bases from J, leaving 11 bases between. This CDR3 comprises 13 residues. Looked up from germline, CDR1 is MNHEY and CDR2 is SVGAGI. CDR3 residues: CASSPTWAQPQHF. The CDR3 DNA is TGTGCCAGCAGTCCCACCTGGGCTCAGCCCCAGCATTTT.

This clone was found a few times. The rearrangement uses TRBV6-1 and TRBJ2-5, with D perhaps TRBD1 (6 bases). The CDR3 totals 13 residues. Germline V lookup: CDR1 MNHNS, CDR2 SASEGT. Deletions cut 6 bases from V and 5 bases from J, with 13 bases between. The CDR3 nucleotides read TGTGCCAGCAGGGACAGTTGGGGGGAGACCCAGTACTTC. It is translated as CASRDSWGETQYF.

The chain carries TRBV5-1 and TRBJ2-1, with D perhaps matching TRBD1 (5 bases). Trimming stripped 2 bases from V and 7 bases from J, with 16 bases between. This CDR3 contains 15 residues. Looked up from germline, CDR1 is SGHRS and CDR2 is YFSETQ. The chain's CDR3 is CASSLAGMTLNEQFF. The CDR3 DNA reads as TGCGCCAGCAGCTTAGCAGGGATGACCTTAAATGAGCAGTTCTTC.

This clone rates as medium-sized (0.01 to 0.1%). The chain has TRBV7-2 and TRBJ1-1, with TRBD1 as a possible D gene (5 bases). The CDR3 totals 14 residues. V was pared by 1 base and J by 5 bases, with 11 bases between. CDR1 and CDR2 from the germline V gene are SGHTA and FQGNSA. CDR3 region: CASSLGQGFTEAFF. The CDR3 region has the DNA TGTGCCAGCAGCTTAGGGCAGGGATTTACTGAAGCTTTCTTT.

This sequence joins TRBV28 and TRBJ2-1; D is unclear. Germline values: CDR1 MDHEN, CDR2 SYDVKM. The CDR3 has 10 amino acids. V was clipped by 8 bases and J by 10 bases, with 9 bases between them. In nucleotides, the CDR3 is TGTGCCAGCTTCTACAGAGAGCAGTTCTTC. This translates into CASFYREQFF.

A few counts support this clone. V gene TRBV9 combines with J gene TRBJ1-3; D not resolved. The V gene's germline CDR1 is SGDLS and CDR2 YYNGEE. V gave up 3 bases and J gave up 2 bases, with 12 bases separating them. The CDR3 loop spans 15 amino acids. The CDR3 bases are TGTGCCAGCAGCGCAGAGGGATTCCCTGGAAACACCATATATTTT. Translating it yields CASSAEGFPGNTIYF.

V usage is TRBV28 and J usage is TRBJ1-5, with TRBD1 matching over 8 bases. This CDR3 region has 15 residues. The ends lost 3 bases at V and 5 bases at J; junction bases unmatched: 6. CDR1 MDHEN and CDR2 SYDVKM come from the germline V gene. The CDR3 nucleotides are TGTGCCAGCAGTTTTTCGGACAGGGTGCATCAGCCCCAGCATTTT. It codes for CASSFSDRVHQPQHF.

This clone was recorded a few times. The chain employs TRBV5-1 and TRBJ1-1; TRBD1 agrees at 10 bases. The CDR3 has 15 residues. V was clipped by 0 bases and J by 4 bases; unmatched bases: 3. Germline V CDR1 and CDR2: SGHRS, YFSETQ. The DNA of the CDR3 is TGCGCCAGCAGCTTGGCCGGGACAGGGGCCACTGAAGCTTTCTTT. Amino acid sequence: CASSLAGTGATEAFF.

This chain uses TRBV6-5 with TRBJ2-2; D perhaps matches TRBD2 (6 bases). The CDR3 sequence is 15 residues long. Germline CDR1 MNHEY, CDR2 SVGAGI. With 8 bases removed from V and 3 bases from J, the gap between germline ends came to 16 bases. DNA of the CDR3: TGTGCCAGCTGGGTGTGGGCGGGATACACCGGGGAGCTGTTTTTT. Its translation: CASWVWAGYTGELFF.

This clone was detected a few times. The rearrangement uses TRBV5-1 and TRBJ2-1; D possibly uses TRBD1 or TRBD2 (6 bases each). The CDR3 runs to 19 residues. Trimming left V 2 bases short and J 4 bases short, with 25 bases between. Looked up from germline, CDR1 is SGHRS and CDR2 is YFSETQ. The CDR3 nucleotides are TGCGCCAGCAGCTTCACAGGATCTTTAGGGGGGTTCTCTTACAATGAGCAGTTCTTC. Protein sequence: CASSFTGSLGGFSYNEQFF.

This chain joins TRBV10-3 and TRBJ2-1, with 14 nucleotides matching TRBD2. This CDR3 has 18 residues. Germline V CDR1 and CDR2: ENHRY, SYGVKD. Trimming took 5 bases from V and 5 from J; bases not matched to a gene: 11. The CDR3 DNA sequence: TGTGCCATCAGTTTCATTCCTCCGACTAGCGGGGGGGACAATGAGCAGTTCTTC. This sequence encodes CAISFIPPTSGGDNEQFF.

V is TRBV7-2 and J is TRBJ2-1; D uncertain. Germline V gene sequence: CDR1 SGHTA, CDR2 FQGNSA. Trimming took 1 base from V and 0 from J, leaving 7 bases between them. This CDR3 has 15 residues. CDR3 sequence: CASSLGGFSYNEQFF. CDR3 sequence (DNA): TGTGCCAGCAGCTTAGGTGGCTTCTCCTACAATGAGCAGTTCTTC.

The genes are TRBV7-8 and TRBJ2-7, with D possibly matching TRBD2 (6 bases). Between the trimmed V and J ends, which lost 5 bases and 4 bases, there was a span of 12 bases. Germline-derived CDR1 and CDR2 are SGHVS and FQNEAQ. The CDR3 is 13 amino acids. This CDR3 is CASSRIADYEQYF. The CDR3 region has the DNA TGTGCCAGCAGCAGGATAGCGGATTACGAGCAGTACTTC.

The chain combines TRBV7-2 with TRBJ2-3, with D maybe TRBD2 (6 bases). The V gene lost 3 bases and the J gene lost 5 bases, with 18 bases spanning the gap. Germline V lookup: CDR1 SGHTA, CDR2 FQGNSA. This CDR3 has 16 residues. The CDR3 region has the DNA TGTGCCAGCAGCTTTTCAAGCGGGCTCCCTGGAGATACGCAGTATTTT. Residues: CASSFSSGLPGDTQYF.

This sequence joins TRBV30 and TRBJ2-7; D may be TRBD2 (6 bases). The ends were cut back, 7 bases at V and 7 bases at J, with 20 bases in the middle. This CDR3 contains 13 residues. The germline V gene has CDR1 GTSNPN and CDR2 SVGIG (reference sequence). The CDR3 here is CASRGANTREQYF. CDR3 nucleotide sequence: TGTGCCTCCCGCGGGGCTAACACGAGGGAGCAGTACTTC.

The chain employs TRBV7-9 and TRBJ2-1, with 12 nucleotides matching TRBD2. Germline V gives CDR1 SEHNR, CDR2 FQNEAQ (reference sequence). The CDR3 has 17 amino acids. The V gene end was trimmed by 3 bases and the J gene end by 14 bases; junction bases not matched to a gene: 17. DNA for the CDR3: TGTGCCAGCAGCTTTCTACTAGCGGGGGGCCCCAAAACAGGCAAGTTCTTC. Translating it yields CASSFLLAGGPKTGKFF.

The chain combines TRBV7-9 with TRBJ1-5; TRBD1 matches 7 bases. The germline gives CDR1 SEHNR, CDR2 FQNEAQ (reference sequence). The V and J ends lost 5 bases and 4 bases, in that order; junction bases with no gene match: 5. The CDR3 runs to 14 residues. CDR3 DNA: TGTGCCAGCAGCCTCGGGACAGCTAATCAGCCCCAGCATTTT. Translating gives CASSLGTANQPQHF.

This chain connects TRBV5-6 to TRBJ2-1; maybe TRBD1 (6 bases). CDR1 and CDR2 from the germline V gene are SGHDT and YYEEEE. Trimming removed 0 bases at V and 1 base at J, with 11 bases between. This CDR3 has 16 amino acids. The CDR3 loop reads CASSLERGLSYNEQFF. The CDR3 bases are TGTGCCAGCAGCTTGGAGAGGGGGTTATCCTACAATGAGCAGTTCTTC.

This sequence joins TRBV6-6 and TRBJ1-2; D might be TRBD1 (5 bases). V was pared by 6 bases and J by 4 bases, with 12 bases between. CDR3 size: 13 residues. Germline CDR1 and CDR2: MNHNY and SVGAGI (reference sequence). CDR3 residues: CASSAGTGYGYTF. For the CDR3, the DNA is TGTGCCAGCAGCGCAGGGACGGGCTATGGCTACACCTTC.

The V and J genes are TRBV9 and TRBJ2-1; D possibly corresponds to TRBD2 (6 bases). V shed 6 bases and J shed 1 base, with 8 bases lying between them. The germline V gene encodes CDR1 SGDLS and CDR2 YYNGEE. The CDR3 is 13 residues long. The CDR3: CASNRGSYNEQFF. In DNA, the CDR3 is TGTGCCAGCAATCGGGGGTCCTACAATGAGCAGTTCTTC. The full variable domain, its missing parts supplied by reference TRBV9 and TRBJ2-1, is DSGVTQTPKHLITATGQRVTLRCSPRSGDLSVYWYQQSLDQGLQFLIQYYNGEERAKGNILERFSAQQFPDLHSELNLSSLELGDSALYFCASNRGSYNEQFFGPGTRLTVL.

This chain connects TRBV6-1 to TRBJ2-7; D tentatively reads TRBD1 or TRBD2 (5 bases each). The CDR3 sequence is 13 residues long. Germline assignment: CDR1 MNHNS and CDR2 SASEGT. V was cut by 4 bases and J by 3 bases, with 10 bases left in between. CDR3 protein: CASSGGTYYEQYF. DNA of the CDR3: TGTGCCAGCAGTGGGGGGACCTACTACGAGCAGTACTTC.

The rearrangement links TRBV7-2 to TRBJ2-7; perhaps TRBD1 as D (6 bases). V lost 1 base and J lost 9, with 10 bases in between. This CDR3 has 12 amino acids. Looked up from germline, CDR1 is SGHTA and CDR2 is FQGNSA. The chain's CDR3 is CASSLDRATQYF. Here the CDR3 DNA reads TGTGCCAGCAGCTTAGACAGGGCTACGCAGTACTTC.

This clone has just one count. This chain joins TRBV6-1 and TRBJ2-1, with 8 bases that match TRBD2. The CDR3 contains 14 residues. Germline V gene data show CDR1 as MNHNS and CDR2 as SASEGT. Trimming at V came to 6 bases and at J to 3 bases, leaving 4 bases not matched to a gene. CDR3 nucleotide sequence: TGTGCCAGCAGCACCGCGGGGGGCTACAATGAGCAGTTCTTC. This codes for CASSTAGGYNEQFF.